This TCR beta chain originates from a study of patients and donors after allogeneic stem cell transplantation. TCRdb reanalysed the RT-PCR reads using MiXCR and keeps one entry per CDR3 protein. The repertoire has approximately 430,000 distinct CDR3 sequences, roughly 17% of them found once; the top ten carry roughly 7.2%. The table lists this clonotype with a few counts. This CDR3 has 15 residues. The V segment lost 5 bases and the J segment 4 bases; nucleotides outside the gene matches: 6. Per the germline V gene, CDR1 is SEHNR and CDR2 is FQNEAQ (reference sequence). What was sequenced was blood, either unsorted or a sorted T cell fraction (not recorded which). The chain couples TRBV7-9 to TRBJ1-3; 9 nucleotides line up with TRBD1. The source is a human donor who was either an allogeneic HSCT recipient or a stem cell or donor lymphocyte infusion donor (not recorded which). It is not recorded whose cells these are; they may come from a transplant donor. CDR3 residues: CASSGRTGAGNTIYF. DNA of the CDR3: TGTGCCAGCAGCGGGCGGACAGGGGCCGGAAACACCATATATTTT.